Each of the 14 T cell receptor beta chains below was sequenced from the same sample in a study of CD8+ T cells in alopecia areata. As for treatment: oral pan-JAK inhibitor, 5-10 mg twice daily. RNA extraction was followed by reverse transcription into cDNA, which acted as the sequencing template. Libraries were prepared by immunoSEQ multiplex PCR; TCRdb keeps only in-frame clonotypes and omits some of them. The sample has around 100,000 clones, around 50% seen once; the top ten hold more than 9%. The sequencing used CD8+ T cells sorted from blood, collected at week 24, from a patient treated with tofacitinib. Receptor source: a human donor with alopecia areata.

This clone was counted a few times. The chain uses TRBV7-2 and TRBJ2-1; no definite D call. This CDR3 has 12 residues. Trimming took 3 bases from V and 4 from J, leaving 4 bases between them. The germline V gene has CDR1 SGHTA and CDR2 FQGNSA. The CDR3 nucleotides read TGTGCCAGCAGCTTTAGATACAATGAGCAGTTCTTC. It codes for CASSFRYNEQFF.

The chain links TRBV7-9 to TRBJ2-5, with D possibly being TRBD2 (5 bases). The CDR3 has 15 amino acids. The V gene lost 2 bases and the J gene lost 5 bases, with 15 bases spanning the gap. Germline values: CDR1 SEHNR, CDR2 FQNEAQ (reference sequence). The CDR3 DNA reads TGTGCCAGCAGCTTACGGACTTCCCGCACGGAGACCCAGTACTTC. It yields the protein CASSLRTSRTETQYF. The complete variable domain, with remaining parts taken from reference TRBV7-9 and TRBJ2-5, reads DTGVSQNPRHKITKRGQNVTFRCDPISEHNRLYWYRQTLGQGPEFLTYFQNEAQLEKSRLLSDRFSAERPKGSFSTLEIQRTEQGDSAMYLCASSLRTSRTETQYFGPGTRLLVL.

This clone was detected a few times. V and J are TRBV19 and TRBJ2-2, with D possibly called TRBD1 or TRBD2 (5 bases each). Germline V gene lookup returns CDR1 LNHDA and CDR2 SQIVND (reference sequence). The V end lost 3 bases, the J end lost 5 bases, and 7 bases lay between the germline ends. CDR3 length equals 13 residues. The CDR3 protein is CASSMGDTGELFF. The DNA of the CDR3 is TGTGCCAGTAGTATGGGGGATACCGGGGAGCTGTTTTTT.

This clone was counted a single time. The gene calls are TRBV27 and TRBJ2-3; 10 bases agree with TRBD2. The V gene end was trimmed by 3 bases and the J gene end by 4 bases; junction bases not matched to a gene: 4. This CDR3 comprises 15 residues. The germline V gene encodes CDR1 MNHEY and CDR2 SMNVEV (reference sequence). The CDR3 DNA sequence: TGTGCCAGCAGTTTTAGCGGGGGGACCGCAGATACGCAGTATTTT. It is translated as CASSFSGGTADTQYF.

V is TRBV6-6 and J is TRBJ2-1, with D possibly being TRBD1 (5 bases). V lost 0 bases, J lost 5 bases, and 14 bases lay in between. The length of the CDR3 is 16 residues. Germline loops: CDR1 MNHNY, CDR2 SVGAGI (reference sequence). The CDR3 is CASSYSGPAWNNEQFF. CDR3 coding DNA: TGTGCCAGCAGTTACTCGGGGCCCGCCTGGAACAATGAGCAGTTCTTC.

The V and J genes are TRBV7-2 and TRBJ2-3, with a tentative D call TRBD2 (6 bases). Trimming cost V 2 bases and J 5 bases, with 17 bases left between them. The V gene's germline CDR1 is SGHTA and CDR2 FQGNSA. The CDR3 has 16 residues. The CDR3 DNA sequence: TGTGCCAGCAGCTTATTCACAGGCGGGGAGGAAGATACGCAGTATTTT. This codes for CASSLFTGGEEDTQYF.

There are a few counts of this clone. The genes are TRBV5-1 and TRBJ2-7, with D perhaps given as TRBD1 or TRBD2 (7 bases each). Trimming took off 3 bases at V and 2 bases at J, with 18 bases between the two ends. Germline CDR1 is SGHRS and CDR2 is YFSETQ. The CDR3 consists of 16 residues. CDR3 coding DNA: TGCGCCAGCAGCTCGGGGGGAAGACAGGGCCCCTACGAGCAGTACTTC. The encoded protein is CASSSGGRQGPYEQYF.

There are a few counts of this clone. The J gene is TRBJ2-1, the V gene TRBV7-9; TRBD2 aligns across 9 bases. The V segment lost 1 base and the J segment 4 bases; nucleotides outside the gene matches: 2. CDR3 length: 15 amino acids. CDR1 and CDR2 (germline): SEHNR, FQNEAQ (reference sequence). In nucleotides, the CDR3 is TGTGCCAGCAGCTTAGAAAGCGGGGGGTACAATGAGCAGTTCTTC. Protein product: CASSLESGGYNEQFF.

The chain has TRBV27 and TRBJ1-1, with D perhaps TRBD1 (6 bases). CDR3 length: 12 residues. Trimming stripped 6 bases from V and 5 bases from J, with 10 bases between. The germline gives CDR1 MNHEY, CDR2 SMNVEV (reference sequence). This chain's CDR3 is CASRRGATEAFF. For the CDR3, the DNA is TGTGCCAGCAGGCGGGGGGCAACTGAAGCTTTCTTT.

The chain is built from TRBV27 and TRBJ1-2, with D uncertain. Germline CDR1 MNHEY, CDR2 SMNVEV (reference sequence). With 1 base removed from V and 6 bases from J, the gap between germline ends came to 6 bases. There are 12 residues in the CDR3. The CDR3 coding sequence is TGTGCCAGCAGTTTATTAGGAGATGGCTACACCTTC. Translation: CASSLLGDGYTF.

This chain uses TRBV7-9 with TRBJ1-1; 7 nucleotides match TRBD1. Germline CDR1 is SEHNR and CDR2 is FQNEAQ (reference sequence). This CDR3 comprises 15 residues. V lost 7 bases to trimming and J lost 3 bases; unmatched junction nucleotides: 11. CDR3 bases: TGTGCCAGCACCCCGGGGGACAGTGGGTACACTGAAGCTTTCTTT. This translates into CASTPGDSGYTEAFF. The full variable domain, its missing parts supplied by reference TRBV7-9 and TRBJ1-1, is DTGVSQNPRHKITKRGQNVTFRCDPISEHNRLYWYRQTLGQGPEFLTYFQNEAQLEKSRLLSDRFSAERPKGSFSTLEIQRTEQGDSAMYLCASTPGDSGYTEAFFGQGTRLTVV.

J is TRBJ2-1 and V is TRBV12-5; 8 bases agree with TRBD1. The CDR3 is made up of 15 amino acids. V lost 5 bases to trimming and J lost 9 bases; unmatched junction nucleotides: 12. Germline CDR1 and CDR2: LGHNT and FRNRAP. In DNA form, the CDR3 reads TGTGCTAGTGGTCCCCGGGACAGGCCCTTTGGTGAGCAGTTCTTC. This gives the protein CASGPRDRPFGEQFF.

The V call is TRBV27, the J call TRBJ2-1; 8 bases map to TRBD1. This CDR3 contains 14 residues. Trimming took 7 bases from V and 6 from J; bases not matched to a gene: 8. The V gene's germline CDR1 is MNHEY and CDR2 SMNVEV (reference sequence). In nucleotides, the CDR3 is TGTGCCAGCACATCAGGACAGGGAGGCAATGAGCAGTTCTTC. Translating gives CASTSGQGGNEQFF.

This chain links TRBV27 with TRBJ1-4; D not resolved. The CDR3 is 14 residues long. Trimming removed 2 bases from V and 0 bases from J, with 4 bases in between. The germline V gene has CDR1 MNHEY and CDR2 SMNVEV (reference sequence). CDR3 nucleotide sequence: TGTGCCAGCAGTTTAGGAGCAACTAATGAAAAACTGTTTTTT. Its translation is CASSLGATNEKLFF.